This T cell receptor (beta chain) was obtained from a study of shared clonotypes between healthy human individuals. Naive CD8 cells lacked CD45RO and underwent positive selection for CCR7, leaving out terminally differentiated effector memory CD45RA+ cells. The donors were all Caucasian adults (living in Nashville, Tennessee). The length of the CDR3 is 15 residues. Germline V gene lookup returns CDR1 SGHDT and CDR2 YYEEEE. J lost 6 bases, V lost 0 bases, and 5 bases had no gene match. Assay: immunoSEQ multiplex PCR; the TCRdb copy retains only in-frame clones and omits some. The table includes about 2 million clones, about 95% detected once.

J is TRBJ2-2 and V is TRBV5-6, with 7 nucleotides matching TRBD1. This TCR derives from a man aged 18 to 35 in good health. Sequenced material: naive CD8+ T cells sorted from blood. CDR3 in DNA: TGTGCCAGCAGCTTGGGACAGGGTTTTCCCGGGGAGCTGTTTTTT. As protein: CASSLGQGFPGELFF.